The following is a T cell receptor beta chain sequence with its context. Germline V gene lookup returns CDR1 MNHEY and CDR2 SVGAGI. Trimming cost V 6 bases and J 13 bases; bases outside gene matches: 7. This CDR3 has 12 residues. This sample was taken from a study of cytomegalovirus exposure and HLA in healthy donors. PCR amplification relied on 60 Vbeta primers (plus 13 Jbeta primers). Only in-frame clones appear in the TCRdb table, and some are missing; sequencing was by immunoSEQ multiplex PCR. The sample yields about 150,000 clones, 65% to 80% seen once. The chain uses TRBV6-5 and TRBJ1-1; 11 bases match TRBD1. The sequence derives from a middle-aged woman in good health and CMV-seronegative. The sample consisted of PBMCs. CDR3 sequence: CASRQPGQGDFF. DNA for the CDR3: TGTGCCAGCAGACAACCGGGACAGGGGGATTTCTTT.